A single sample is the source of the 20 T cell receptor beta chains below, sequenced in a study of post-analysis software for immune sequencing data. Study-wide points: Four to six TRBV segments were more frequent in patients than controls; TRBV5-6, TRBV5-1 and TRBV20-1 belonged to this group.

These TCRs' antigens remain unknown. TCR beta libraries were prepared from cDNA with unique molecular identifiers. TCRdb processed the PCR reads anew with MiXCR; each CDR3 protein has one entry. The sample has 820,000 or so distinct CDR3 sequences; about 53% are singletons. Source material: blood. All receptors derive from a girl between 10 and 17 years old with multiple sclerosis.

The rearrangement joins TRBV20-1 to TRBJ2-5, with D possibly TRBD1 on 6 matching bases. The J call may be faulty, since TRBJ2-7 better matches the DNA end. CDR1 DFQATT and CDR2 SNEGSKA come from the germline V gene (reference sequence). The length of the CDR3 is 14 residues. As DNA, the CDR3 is TGCAGTGCTAGAGACGTAAGACAGGTCGACGAGCAGTACTTC. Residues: CSARDVRQVDEQYF.

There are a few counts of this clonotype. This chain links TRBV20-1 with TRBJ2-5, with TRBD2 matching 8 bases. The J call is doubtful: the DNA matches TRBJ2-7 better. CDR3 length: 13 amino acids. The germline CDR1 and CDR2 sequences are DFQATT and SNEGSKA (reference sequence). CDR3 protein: CSASGGDSYEQYF. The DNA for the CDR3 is TGCAGTGCTAGCGGGGGGGACTCCTACGAGCAGTACTTC.

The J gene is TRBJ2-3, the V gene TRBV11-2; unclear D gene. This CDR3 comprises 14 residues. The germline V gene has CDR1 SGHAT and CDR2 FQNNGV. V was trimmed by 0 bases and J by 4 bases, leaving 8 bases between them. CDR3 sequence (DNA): TGTGCCAGCAGCTTAGATGCAGTGGCAGATACGCAGTATTTT. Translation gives CASSLDAVADTQYF.

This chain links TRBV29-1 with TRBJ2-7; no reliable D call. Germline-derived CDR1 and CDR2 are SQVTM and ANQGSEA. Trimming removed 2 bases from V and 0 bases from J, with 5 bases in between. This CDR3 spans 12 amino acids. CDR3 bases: TGCAGCGTTGAAATTAACTCCTACGAGCAGTACTTC. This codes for CSVEINSYEQYF.

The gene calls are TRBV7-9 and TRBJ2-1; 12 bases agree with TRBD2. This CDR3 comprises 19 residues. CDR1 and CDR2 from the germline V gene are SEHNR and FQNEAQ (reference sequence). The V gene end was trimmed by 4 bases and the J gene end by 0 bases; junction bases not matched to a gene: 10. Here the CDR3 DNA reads TGTGCCAGCAGCTCCAGGACTAGCGGGAAAAAAAGCTCCTACAATGAGCAGTTCTTC. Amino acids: CASSSRTSGKKSSYNEQFF.

This CDR3 reads CASSLDAGPTGELFF. The CDR3 nucleotides are TGTGCCAGCAGCTTAGACGCAGGGCCGACCGGGGAGCTGTTTTTT. The rearrangement uses TRBV7-9 and TRBJ2-2, with D possibly matching TRBD1 (5 bases). The CDR3 runs to 15 residues. The germline V gene has CDR1 SEHNR and CDR2 FQNEAQ (reference sequence). Trimming cost V 1 base and J 5 bases, with 11 bases left between them.

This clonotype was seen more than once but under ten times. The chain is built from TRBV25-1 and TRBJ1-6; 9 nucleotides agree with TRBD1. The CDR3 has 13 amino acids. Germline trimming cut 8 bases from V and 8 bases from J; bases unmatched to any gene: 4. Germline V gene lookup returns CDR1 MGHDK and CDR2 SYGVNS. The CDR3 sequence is CASARDRDSPLHF. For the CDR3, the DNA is TGTGCCAGCGCACGGGACAGGGATTCACCCCTCCACTTT.

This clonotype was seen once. CDR3: CASSSPGTGHYEQYF. The CDR3 nucleotides read TGTGCCAGCAGTTCCCCCGGGACAGGCCACTACGAGCAGTACTTC. This chain joins TRBV28 and TRBJ2-7; 8 bases line up with TRBD1. This CDR3 region has 15 residues. Germline V gives CDR1 MDHEN, CDR2 SYDVKM. J gave up 3 bases and V 4 bases, and 8 bases lay outside the gene matches.

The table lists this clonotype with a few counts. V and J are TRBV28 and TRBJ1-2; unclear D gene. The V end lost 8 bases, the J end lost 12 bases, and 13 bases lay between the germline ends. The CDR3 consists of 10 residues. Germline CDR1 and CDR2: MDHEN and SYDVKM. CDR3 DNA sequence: TGTGCCAGCGGATACCTGGGCGACACCTTC. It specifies CASGYLGDTF.

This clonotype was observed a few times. CDR3 in amino acids: CSGGLVNEQFF. The CDR3 coding sequence is TGCAGCGGGGGACTAGTCAATGAGCAGTTCTTC. The chain couples TRBV29-1 to TRBJ2-1; TRBD2 matches 8 bases. The CDR3 runs to 11 residues. Germline values: CDR1 SQVTM, CDR2 ANQGSEA. With 7 bases clipped from V and 6 bases from J, the junction kept 2 bases outside the gene matches.

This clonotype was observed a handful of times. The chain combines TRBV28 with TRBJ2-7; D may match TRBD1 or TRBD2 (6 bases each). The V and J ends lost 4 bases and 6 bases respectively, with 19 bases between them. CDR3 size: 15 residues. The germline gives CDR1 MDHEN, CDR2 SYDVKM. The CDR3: CASSSSAGQGGEQYF. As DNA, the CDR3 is TGTGCCAGCAGTTCGTCGGCGGGACAAGGTGGCGAGCAGTACTTC.

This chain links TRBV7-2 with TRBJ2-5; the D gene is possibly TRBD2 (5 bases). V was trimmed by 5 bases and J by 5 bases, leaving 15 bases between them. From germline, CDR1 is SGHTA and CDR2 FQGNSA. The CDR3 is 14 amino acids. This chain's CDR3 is CASSGGTPFETQYF. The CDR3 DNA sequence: TGTGCCAGCAGCGGAGGAACCCCCTTTGAGACCCAGTACTTC.

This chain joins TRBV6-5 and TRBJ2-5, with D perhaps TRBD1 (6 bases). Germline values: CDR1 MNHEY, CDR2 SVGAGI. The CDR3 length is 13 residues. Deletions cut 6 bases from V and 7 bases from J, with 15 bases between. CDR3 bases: TGTGCCAGCAGCCACAGGGTAATAGGGACCCAGTACTTC. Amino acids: CASSHRVIGTQYF.

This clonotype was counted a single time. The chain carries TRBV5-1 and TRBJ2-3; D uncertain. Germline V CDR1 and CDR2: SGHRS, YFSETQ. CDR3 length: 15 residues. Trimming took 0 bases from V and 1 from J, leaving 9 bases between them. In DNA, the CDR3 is TGCGCCAGCAGCTTGGCCCAGCCCGGCACAGATACGCAGTATTTT. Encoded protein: CASSLAQPGTDTQYF.

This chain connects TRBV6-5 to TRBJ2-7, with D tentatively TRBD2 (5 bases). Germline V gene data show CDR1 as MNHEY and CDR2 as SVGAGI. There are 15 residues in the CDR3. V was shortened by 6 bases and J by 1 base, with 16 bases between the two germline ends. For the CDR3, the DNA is TGTGCCAGCAGGCTAAGGGAGCCCACATCCTACGAGCAGTACTTC. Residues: CASRLREPTSYEQYF.

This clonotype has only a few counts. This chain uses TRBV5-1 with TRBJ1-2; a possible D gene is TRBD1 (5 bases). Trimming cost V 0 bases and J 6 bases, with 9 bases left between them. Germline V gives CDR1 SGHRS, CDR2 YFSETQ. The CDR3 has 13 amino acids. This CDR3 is CASSLGGDDGYTF. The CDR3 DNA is TGCGCCAGCAGCTTGGGAGGGGACGATGGCTACACCTTC.

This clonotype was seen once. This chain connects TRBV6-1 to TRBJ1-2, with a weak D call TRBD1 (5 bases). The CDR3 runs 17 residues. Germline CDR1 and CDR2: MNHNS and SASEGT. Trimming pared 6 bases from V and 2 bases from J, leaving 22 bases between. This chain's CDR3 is CASRVNFGGGTNYGYTF. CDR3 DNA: TGTGCCAGCAGGGTGAATTTCGGGGGGGGAACAAACTATGGCTACACCTTC.

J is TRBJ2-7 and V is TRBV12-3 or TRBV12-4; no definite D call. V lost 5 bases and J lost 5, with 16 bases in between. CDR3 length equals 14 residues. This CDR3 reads CASSTDTLIDEQYF. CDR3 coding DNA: TGTGCCAGCAGTACCGACACGCTGATCGACGAGCAGTACTTC.

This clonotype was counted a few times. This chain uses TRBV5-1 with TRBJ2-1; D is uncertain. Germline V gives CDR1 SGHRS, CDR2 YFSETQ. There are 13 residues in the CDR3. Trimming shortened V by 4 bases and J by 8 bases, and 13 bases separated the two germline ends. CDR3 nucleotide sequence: TGCGCCAGCAGCCAGCTAGTCGCCGATGAGCAGTTCTTC. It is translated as CASSQLVADEQFF.

The CDR3 nucleotides read TGTGCCAGCAGTCCATGGACCGTGAGCACAGATACGCAGTATTTT. Its translation is CASSPWTVSTDTQYF. The rearrangement uses TRBV12-3 or TRBV12-4 and TRBJ2-3; D not resolved. The CDR3 contains 15 residues. V lost 5 bases to trimming and J lost 0 bases, with 12 bases between them.